This TCR beta chain was recorded in a study of CD8 T cells in Susac syndrome. Deletions cut 6 bases from V and 0 bases from J, with 18 bases between. The CDR3 covers 16 residues. From germline, CDR1 is MDHEN and CDR2 SYDVKM. Controls were healthy donors (matched for age and sex). When the RNA was reverse transcribed, random hexamers were used with an input of 0.5 to 1 ug. TCRdb fed the immunoSEQ multiplex PCR reads into MiXCR, producing one record per CDR3 protein. The top ten hold more than 0.1% of the sample, which has around 190,000 distinct CDR3 sequences, approximately 94% seen once. Sequencing was performed on CD4+ T cells from PBMCs. This rearrangement joins TRBV28 to TRBJ2-7; a weak D match, TRBD1 (5 bases). This receptor was obtained from a human donor in good health. The CDR3: CASSSLRVPSSYEQYF. Written as DNA, the CDR3 is TGTGCCAGCAGCTCGCTCAGGGTCCCAAGCTCCTACGAGCAGTACTTC. Drawing the rest from reference TRBV28 and TRBJ2-7, the complete variable domain is DVKVTQSSRYLVKRTGEKVFLECVQDMDHENMFWYRQDPGLGLRLIYFSYDVKMKEKGDIPEGYSVSREKKERFSLILESASTNQTSMYLCASSSLRVPSSYEQYFGPGTRLTVT.